This entry features one T cell receptor beta chain sequence. This clonotype was found once. The target of this receptor is not known. No base quality values were provided; no much bigger clone lies one nucleotide off. Evidence from one read is weak. The germline V gene specifies SGHRS as CDR1 and YFSETQ as CDR2. The CDR3 holds 16 amino acids from the cysteine to the phenylalanine. Only CDR3 DNA is held: 48 bases, read in frame from base 1. V is pruned by 4 bases and J by 4 bases, leaving 11 bases of the junction without a gene match. This specimen belongs to a study of HIV-infected patients and healthy controls (dated by TCRdb to 2013 to 2014). The library was generated by 5' RACE. Sequencing was performed on an Illumina MiSeq. The public sequencing data were trimmed at Q25 with fastp and processed into clonotypes with MiXCR by TCRdb, which kept only in-frame beta chains. Each CDR3 protein appears once, grouped with its most common genes and DNA. The sample includes 60,000 to 75,000 distinct CDR3 sequences, with about 17% observed a single time. Of the sample, approximately 5.4% is held by the ten largest clones.

The sequence links TRBV5-1 to TRBJ1-1, and 9 junctional nucleotides match TRBD1. The material sequenced was CD4+ T cells from blood. This TCR came from a human donor in good health. The DNA sequence reads TGCGCCAGCAGCGGGGAACAGGGGGCCAGGGGCACTGAAGCTTTCTTT. This sequence encodes CASSGEQGARGTEAFF. With all but the CDR3 taken from the reference TRBV5-1 and TRBJ1-1 genes, the full variable domain is: KAGVTQTPRYLIKTRGQQVTLSCSPISGHRSVSWYQQTPGQGLQFLFEYFSETQRNKGNFPGRFSGRQFSNSRSEMNVSTLELGDSALYLCASSGEQGARGTEAFFGQGTRLTVV.